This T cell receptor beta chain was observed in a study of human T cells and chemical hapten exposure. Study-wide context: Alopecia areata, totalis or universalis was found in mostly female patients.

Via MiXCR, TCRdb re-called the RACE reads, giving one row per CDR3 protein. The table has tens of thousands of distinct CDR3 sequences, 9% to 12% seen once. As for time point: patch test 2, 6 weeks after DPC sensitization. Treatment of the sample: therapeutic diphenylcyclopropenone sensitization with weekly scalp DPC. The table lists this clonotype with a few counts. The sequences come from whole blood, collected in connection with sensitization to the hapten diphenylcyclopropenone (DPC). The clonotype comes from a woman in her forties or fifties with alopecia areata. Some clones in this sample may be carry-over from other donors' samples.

The CDR3 region is CSAETNYLGGQYF. Here the CDR3 DNA reads TGCAGTGCCGAGACTAATTACCTCGGTGGGCAGTACTTC. The chain recombines TRBV20-1 with TRBJ2-7; maybe TRBD2 (5 bases). CDR3 length: 13 residues. Germline values: CDR1 DFQATT, CDR2 SNEGSKA (reference sequence). Trimming pared 6 bases from V and 9 bases from J, leaving 21 bases between.